This T cell receptor (beta chain) was identified during a study of blood T cell repertoires in COVID-19. Study overall: PBMCs, B-cell-depleted T cells, or T cells were the source of the cDNA or gDNA that made up the material.

Per the original data handling: Counts of nucleated cells, estimated from reference gene primer amplification, were obtained. This table comes from immunoSEQ multiplex PCR, and its TCRdb copy is limited to in-frame clones, with some not included. V and J calls and clone size are as listed in that table; D and trimming were resolved from the DNA. The sample records 150,000 or so clones, roughly four fifths being singletons. The CDR3 extends over 15 amino acids. With 5 bases clipped from V and 7 bases from J, the junction kept 9 bases outside the gene matches. The germline gives CDR1 SGHTA, CDR2 FQGNSA.

The J gene is TRBJ1-3, the V gene TRBV7-2; 9 bases fit TRBD1. The specimen was peripheral blood. The source of this sequence is a human donor with acute or convalescent COVID-19. The donor label of this sample is uncertain. The CDR3 DNA reads TGTGCCAGCAGCATAACCCCCGGGACAGGGAACACCATATATTTT. It codes for CASSITPGTGNTIYF.